The present entry profiles one TCR beta chain with its context. The antigen this receptor binds is unknown. No clone much larger than this one lies a single base away; base qualities are absent. TCRbeta CDR3 regions were amplified from genomic DNA using the immunoSEQ Assay, a bias-controlled multiplex PCR. The paper's data handling went like this. The number of nucleated cells in each sample was estimated from the amplification of reference gene primers within the assay. Sequence reads were collapsed and filtered to measure the absolute abundance of every unique TCRbeta CDR3 rearrangement. For each sample, productive Simpson clonality was calculated as the square root of Simpson's diversity index across productive rearrangements. TCRdb limited this immuneACCESS table to in-frame rearrangements with V and J called. A share of clones is missing; checked studies link under half to unresolved V genes, and the rest is unexplained. The V and J calls and the clone size are those of that table, but D and trimming were determined from the DNA. Here the sample has approximately 85,000 clones; about 86% occur a single time. The ten largest account for approximately 22% of the sample.

The sample comes from a study of blood T cell repertoires in COVID-19 (dated by TCRdb to between 2020 and 2021). General notes on the study: Samples from collaborators originated in the United States, Italy and Spain and spanned both the acute and convalescent phases of COVID-19. Where available, HLA class I and class II types were taken from metadata supplied by the sample provider and were not determined by assay-based typing. The prospective study material was composed of cDNA or gDNA derived from T cells, B-cell-depleted T cells, or PBMCs. Sample metadata almost always included a de-identified subject ID, COVID-19 status, age in years and sex. The samples were drawn from two sources: the first 160 participants of the ongoing ImmuneRACE study, and approximately 1,300 subjects contributed by 6 global collaborators. The dataset comprised deeply sampled blood TCRbeta repertoires from subjects exposed to, actively infected with, or recovered from COVID-19. The repertoires were made available in a free public database intended to serve as a resource for research on the immune response to SARS-CoV-2.

Whole blood was collected in K2EDTA tubes by collaborating institutions according to the institutions' own protocols. For TCRbeta analysis, collaborators shipped samples as frozen whole blood, isolated PBMCs, or DNA extracted from either of those sample types. The CDR3 sequence holds 14 residues, the cysteine and phenylalanine included. The retained sequence is limited to the CDR3, 42 bases, with the frame set at the first base. CDR1 MDHEN and CDR2 SYDVKM were looked up in the germline V gene. Relative to germline, V is missing 4 bases and J is missing 7 bases, with 4 bases of the junction outside any gene match. General conclusions and limits of the study: The amount of clinical and demographic metadata varied by source and participant and was provided uncurated.

The specimen was peripheral blood. Recombination joined TRBV28 with TRBJ1-6; a stretch of 7 junction bases matches TRBD1. The receptor's source is a woman older than 75 in a cohort sampled during active or convalescent COVID-19. CDR3 protein: CASSSGQPNSPLHF. The DNA sequence follows: TGTGCCAGCAGTTCGGGACAGCCAAATTCACCCCTCCACTTT.